The 24 T cell receptor beta chains presented below share a single source sample, sequenced in a study of T cell responses to AZD1222 COVID-19 vaccine. The protocol was immunoSEQ multiplex PCR, while the TCRdb copy is restricted to in-frame clones and leaves out a portion. Of tens of thousands of clones listed, 80% to 95% are singletons. The sequencing used peripheral blood, collected 28 days after the second AZD1222 dose. These receptors all come from an adult who received the AZD1222 COVID-19 vaccine.

This CDR3 is CASSEGGGNQPQHF. The CDR3 bases are TGCGCCAGCAGTGAGGGTGGAGGGAATCAGCCCCAGCATTTT. This chain links TRBV10-2 with TRBJ1-5, with D hard to call. Germline loops: CDR1 WSHSY, CDR2 SAAADI. This CDR3 contains 14 residues. V lost 2 bases and J 4 bases, leaving 9 bases between the germline ends.

CDR3: CASSLVIGQGFSLTQPQHF. CDR3 bases: TGTGCCAGCAGCTTAGTAATAGGACAGGGGTTCTCATTAACTCAGCCCCAGCATTTT. The chain combines TRBV7-2 with TRBJ1-5; TRBD1 matches 9 bases. Germline V gene sequence: CDR1 SGHTA, CDR2 FQGNSA. V lost 1 base, J lost 6 bases, and 16 bases stayed unmatched. The CDR3 consists of 19 residues. Full variable domain (rest looked up from reference TRBV7-2 and TRBJ1-5): GAGVSQSPSNKVTEKGKDVELRCDPISGHTALYWYRQSLGQGLEFLIYFQGNSAPDKSGLPSDRFSAERTGGSVSTLTIQRTQQEDSAVYLCASSLVIGQGFSLTQPQHFGDGTRLSIL.

This clone was picked up one time. The genes are TRBV27 and TRBJ1-2; 9 bases line up with TRBD1. Losses at the gene ends were 5 bases for V and 2 bases for J; bases not matched to a gene: 9. Germline V gene sequence: CDR1 MNHEY, CDR2 SMNVEV (reference sequence). The CDR3 is 16 amino acids. As DNA, the CDR3 is TGTGCCAGCAGTCGGACAGGGGTCGAATCCAACTATGGCTACACCTTC. It is translated as CASSRTGVESNYGYTF.

The rearrangement uses TRBV3-1 (or the pseudogene TRBV3-2) and TRBJ2-3, with 7 bases aligning to TRBD2. The CDR3 totals 13 residues. CDR1 and CDR2 from the germline V gene are LGHDT and YNNKEL (reference sequence). V shed 2 bases and J 5 bases; nucleotides not matched to a gene: 1. The CDR3 spells CASSQWGGDTQYF. In DNA form, the CDR3 reads TGTGCCAGCAGCCAATGGGGGGGAGATACGCAGTATTTT.

J is TRBJ1-1 and V is TRBV5-4; D is possibly TRBD1 (5 bases). V was pared by 0 bases and J by 2 bases, with 8 bases between. The CDR3 totals 14 residues. Germline V gene lookup returns CDR1 SGHNT and CDR2 YYREEE (reference sequence). This CDR3 is CASSLGQPNTEAFF. In DNA, the CDR3 is TGTGCCAGCAGCTTGGGACAGCCAAACACTGAAGCTTTCTTT.

This rearrangement joins TRBV29-1 to TRBJ1-5, with D possibly matching TRBD1 (5 bases). V lost 6 bases and J lost 4, with 13 bases in between. This CDR3 has 13 residues. Per the germline V gene, CDR1 is SQVTM and CDR2 is ANQGSEA. The CDR3 reads CSVRAGLNQPQHF. CDR3 coding DNA: TGCAGCGTCAGGGCAGGGCTTAATCAGCCCCAGCATTTT.

The chain uses TRBV7-3 and TRBJ2-7, with 11 nucleotides matching TRBD2. V dropped 5 bases and J dropped 3; count of bases not matched to a gene: 15. This CDR3 contains 18 residues. Germline CDR1 SGHTA, CDR2 FQGTGA. The CDR3 is CASSLESPGTSGGYEQYF. The CDR3 DNA sequence: TGTGCCAGCAGCCTAGAATCTCCCGGGACTAGCGGAGGCTACGAGCAGTACTTC.

CDR3 loop: CASSITDTQYF. The CDR3 nucleotides read TGTGCCAGCAGTATCACAGATACGCAGTATTTT. The chain uses TRBV12-3 or TRBV12-4 and TRBJ2-3; D not resolved. This CDR3 is 11 amino acids long. V was shortened by 5 bases and J by 2 bases, with 2 bases between the two germline ends.

CDR3 nucleotides: TGTGCCAGTAGTATACAATATGGTTCCAATGAGCAGTTCTTC. Translation gives CASSIQYGSNEQFF. This sequence joins TRBV19 and TRBJ2-1; D is unresolved. Per germline, CDR1 LNHDA and CDR2 SQIVND (reference sequence). V dropped 2 bases and J dropped 6 bases, with 11 bases sitting between them. This CDR3 comprises 14 residues.

The J gene is TRBJ1-6, the V gene TRBV14, with a possible D match to TRBD1 (6 bases). V lost 3 bases to trimming and J lost 2 bases, with 8 bases between them. CDR1 and CDR2 from the germline V gene are SGHDN and FVKESK. The CDR3 is made up of 15 amino acids. CDR3 region: CASSQDSPYNSPLHF. CDR3 coding DNA: TGTGCCAGCAGCCAGGACAGCCCCTATAATTCACCCCTCCACTTT.

The chain uses TRBV4-2 and TRBJ2-1; 10 positions agree with TRBD1. CDR1 is LGHNA, CDR2 YNFKEQ, per germline. J lost 6 bases, V lost 0 bases, and 8 bases had no gene match. The CDR3 has 17 residues. CDR3 loop: CASSQDFGTGEVNEQFF. In nucleotides, the CDR3 is TGTGCCAGCAGCCAAGATTTCGGGACAGGGGAGGTCAATGAGCAGTTCTTC.

This clone came up once. The chain couples TRBV28 to TRBJ2-5; D uncertain. Trimming removed 10 bases from V and 2 bases from J, with 14 bases in between. Per germline, CDR1 MDHEN and CDR2 SYDVKM. The CDR3 runs 13 residues. The CDR3 DNA is TGTGCCATCCAGAGTGGACCACAAGAGACCCAGTACTTC. Its translation is CAIQSGPQETQYF.

The rearrangement uses TRBV2 and TRBJ1-1; 7 bases are shared with TRBD1. The CDR3 has 14 residues. After removal of 4 bases from V and 4 bases from J, the junction contained 6 bases not matched to a gene. Looked up from germline, CDR1 is SNHLY and CDR2 is FYNNEI. The CDR3 protein is CASSVEGASTEAFF. CDR3 bases: TGTGCCAGCAGTGTGGAGGGGGCGAGCACTGAAGCTTTCTTT.

This clone was found once. V is TRBV7-3 and J is TRBJ2-5, with 7 bases identical to TRBD2. The CDR3 totals 15 residues. Germline CDR1 is SGHTA and CDR2 is FQGTGA. Unmatched junction bases numbered 11, after V lost 5 bases and J lost 5 bases. The CDR3 DNA follows: TGTGCCAGCAGCCACACTAGCGACCCTGGGGAGACCCAGTACTTC. Encoded protein: CASSHTSDPGETQYF.

The chain carries TRBV27 and TRBJ2-3; 13 nucleotides align to TRBD2. The CDR3 runs 17 residues. Germline V gene sequence: CDR1 MNHEY, CDR2 SMNVEV (reference sequence). Unmatched junction bases numbered 4, after V lost 0 bases and J lost 4 bases. DNA of the CDR3: TGTGCCAGCAGTTTATCCTCACTAGCGGGAGGGGCAGATACGCAGTATTTT. Translated: CASSLSSLAGGADTQYF.

The chain recombines TRBV18 with TRBJ1-4; D call uncertain. The length of the CDR3 is 15 residues. Germline V gives CDR1 KGHSH, CDR2 LQKENI. The ends were cut back, 3 bases at V and 3 bases at J, with 11 bases in the middle. In DNA form, the CDR3 reads TGTGCCAGCTCACCTAGCGCATCGGCTAATGAAAAACTGTTTTTT. Translated, it gives CASSPSASANEKLFF.

The chain couples TRBV12-3 or TRBV12-4 to TRBJ2-1; no clear D. The V gene lost 2 bases and the J gene lost 7 bases, with 6 bases spanning the gap. CDR3 length: 12 residues. The DNA of the CDR3 is TGTGCCAGCAGTTTACGACAAAATGAGCAGTTCTTC. This codes for CASSLRQNEQFF.

The chain links TRBV3-1 (or the pseudogene TRBV3-2) to TRBJ2-5, with 8 bases that match TRBD1. The CDR3 runs 16 residues. CDR1 is LGHDT, CDR2 YNNKEL, per germline (reference sequence). V shed 4 bases, J shed 1 base, and the junction held 8 bases outside the gene matches. The CDR3 DNA sequence: TGTGCCAGCAGCCTCGACAGGGGAGTAGGCCAAGAGACCCAGTACTTC. Translation: CASSLDRGVGQETQYF.

To note about this clone: The same CDR3 arises from other DNA sequences in this sample as well. The rearrangement links TRBV18 to TRBJ2-3, with D perhaps matching TRBD1 (6 bases). The CDR3 has 12 amino acids. V was shortened by 6 bases and J by 6 bases, with 10 bases between the two germline ends. The germline gives CDR1 KGHSH, CDR2 LQKENI. CDR3 sequence (DNA): TGTGCCAGCTCCCCAACAGGGGATACGCAGTATTTT. It yields the protein CASSPTGDTQYF.

This chain joins TRBV18 and TRBJ1-1, with a possible D match to TRBD1 (5 bases). The germline gives CDR1 KGHSH, CDR2 LQKENI. V lost 1 base and J lost 2, with 11 bases in between. This CDR3 has 15 amino acids. CDR3 sequence (DNA): TGTGCCAGCTCACCACAGGGTAGGGGTAACACTGAAGCTTTCTTT. Encoded protein: CASSPQGRGNTEAFF.

J is TRBJ1-6 and V is TRBV28; a possible D gene is TRBD1 (6 bases). The CDR3 has 14 amino acids. V lost 6 bases to trimming and J lost 6 bases, with 12 bases between them. The germline gives CDR1 MDHEN, CDR2 SYDVKM. This chain's CDR3 is CASSQQGGNSPLHF. The CDR3 DNA reads as TGTGCCAGCAGCCAACAGGGAGGTAATTCACCCCTCCACTTT.

V is TRBV10-1 and J is TRBJ2-3, with D possibly matching TRBD2 (6 bases). V lost 4 bases and J lost 3, with 8 bases in between. Germline V gene lookup returns CDR1 WNHNN and CDR2 SYGVQD (reference sequence). This CDR3 contains 13 residues. CDR3 sequence reads: CASSGGLTDTQYF. The CDR3 nucleotides are TGCGCCAGCAGTGGGGGACTGACAGATACGCAGTATTTT.

V and J are TRBV2 and TRBJ1-4; D gene unclear. This CDR3 spans 14 amino acids. Germline V gives CDR1 SNHLY, CDR2 FYNNEI. Trimming cost V 6 bases and J 5 bases, with 13 bases left between them. The CDR3 reads CASRREALNEKLFF. The CDR3 nucleotides read TGTGCCAGCAGGCGGGAGGCTCTAAATGAAAAACTGTTTTTT.

The V gene is TRBV28, the J gene TRBJ1-2; D might be TRBD1 (6 bases). This CDR3 is 14 amino acids long. Per the germline V gene, CDR1 is MDHEN and CDR2 is SYDVKM. Trimming took 2 bases from V and 10 from J, leaving 17 bases between them. CDR3 region: CASSLVHRAFHYTF. The CDR3 nucleotides are TGTGCCAGCAGTTTAGTCCACAGGGCTTTCCACTACACCTTC.